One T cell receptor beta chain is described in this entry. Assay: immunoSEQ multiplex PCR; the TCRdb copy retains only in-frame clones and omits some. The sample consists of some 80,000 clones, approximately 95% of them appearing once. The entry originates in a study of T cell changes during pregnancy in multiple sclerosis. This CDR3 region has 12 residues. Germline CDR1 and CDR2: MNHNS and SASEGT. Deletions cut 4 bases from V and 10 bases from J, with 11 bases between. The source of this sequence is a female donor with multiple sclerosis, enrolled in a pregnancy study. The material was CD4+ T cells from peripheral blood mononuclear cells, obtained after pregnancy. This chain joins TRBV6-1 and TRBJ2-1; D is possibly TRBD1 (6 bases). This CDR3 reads CASSVLGQEQFF. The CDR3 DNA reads TGTGCCAGCAGTGTTCTTGGACAGGAGCAGTTCTTC.